The 32 T cell receptor beta chains in this list originate from one sample, sequenced in a study of cytomegalovirus exposure and HLA in healthy donors. The PCR made use of 60 Vbeta and 13 Jbeta primers. Clones were sequenced by immunoSEQ multiplex PCR, and TCRdb holds only the in-frame ones, with some missing. In the table there are over 120,000 clones, around four fifths of which are singletons. Sequencing input: PBMCs. The source of these receptors is a woman in her sixties or seventies in good health and CMV-seropositive.

The V and J genes are TRBV11-3 and TRBJ2-1, with 12 bases fitting TRBD2. CDR3 size: 16 residues. V was pared by 4 bases and J by 8 bases, with 9 bases of the junction left unmatched. CDR1 is SGHNT, CDR2 YENEEA, per germline. CDR3 sequence reads: CASSSRASGRADEQFF. DNA for the CDR3: TGTGCCAGCAGCTCTCGAGCTAGCGGGAGGGCCGATGAGCAGTTCTTC.

V usage is TRBV10-3 and J usage is TRBJ1-2, with 8 nucleotides matching TRBD1. This CDR3 has 15 residues. V lost 0 bases and J lost 5; bases outside the gene matches: 5. Germline loops: CDR1 ENHRY, CDR2 SYGVKD. CDR3 in DNA: TGTGCCATCAGTGAGTCCAGGACAGGGACATATGGCTACACCTTC. Amino acid sequence: CAISESRTGTYGYTF.

The chain uses TRBV11-2 and TRBJ2-1; D possibly corresponds to TRBD2 (6 bases). The V and J ends lost 5 bases and 6 bases respectively, with 17 bases between them. CDR3 size: 15 residues. The V gene's germline CDR1 is SGHAT and CDR2 FQNNGV. CDR3 protein: CASSEAAGGVNEQFF. The CDR3 coding sequence is TGTGCCAGCAGCGAAGCGGCAGGAGGGGTCAATGAGCAGTTCTTC.

V usage is TRBV7-9 and J usage is TRBJ1-2; the match to TRBD1 covers 8 bases. Trimming removed 2 bases from V and 7 bases from J; junction bases left unmatched: 6. The CDR3 runs 14 residues. The germline gives CDR1 SEHNR, CDR2 FQNEAQ (reference sequence). CDR3 coding DNA: TGTGCCAGCAGCTTACCTCCGACAGGGGCTGGCTACACCTTC. Amino acid sequence: CASSLPPTGAGYTF. The variable domain in full, with the rest retrieved from reference TRBV7-9 and TRBJ1-2, is DTGVSQNPRHKITKRGQNVTFRCDPISEHNRLYWYRQTLGQGPEFLTYFQNEAQLEKSRLLSDRFSAERPKGSFSTLEIQRTEQGDSAMYLCASSLPPTGAGYTFGSGTRLTVV.

J is TRBJ1-2 and V is TRBV6-6; TRBD1 is a possible D gene (5 bases). CDR3 length: 15 amino acids. Germline CDR1 MNHNY, CDR2 SVGAGI (reference sequence). V gave up 0 bases and J gave up 1 base, with 9 bases separating them. The CDR3 bases are TGTGCCAGCAGTTACTCGGGGGAGGTTAACTATGGCTACACCTTC. Its translation: CASSYSGEVNYGYTF.

V and J are TRBV6-1 and TRBJ2-3; TRBD2 matches at 7 bases. The J segment lost 2 bases and the V segment lost 5 bases, leaving 7 bases of the junction unmatched. The CDR3 loop spans 15 amino acids. Germline V lookup: CDR1 MNHNS, CDR2 SASEGT. This CDR3 reads CASSQLATNTDTQYF. CDR3 DNA sequence: TGTGCCAGCAGTCAACTAGCGACCAACACAGATACGCAGTATTTT.

The gene calls are TRBV28 and TRBJ2-1, with TRBD2 as a possible D gene (6 bases). This CDR3 region has 15 residues. V was shortened by 6 bases and J by 1 base, with 13 bases between the two germline ends. CDR1 MDHEN and CDR2 SYDVKM come from the germline V gene. CDR3 protein: CASSLIAESYNEQFF. CDR3 nucleotide sequence: TGTGCCAGCAGCCTTATAGCGGAGTCCTACAATGAGCAGTTCTTC.

The V gene is TRBV4-2, the J gene TRBJ2-2; 10 nucleotides agree with TRBD2. Per germline, CDR1 LGHNA and CDR2 YNFKEQ. This CDR3 region has 16 residues. V lost 0 bases to trimming and J lost 5 bases; unmatched junction nucleotides: 3. The CDR3 DNA sequence: TGTGCCAGCAGCCAAGAGACTAGCGGGCTGACCGGGGAGCTGTTTTTT. Amino acids: CASSQETSGLTGELFF.

V is TRBV5-1 and J is TRBJ2-3; D remains unclear. V lost 5 bases, J lost 3 bases, and 7 bases lay in between. In germline, CDR1 is SGHRS, CDR2 YFSETQ. The CDR3 is made up of 12 amino acids. The CDR3 nucleotides read TGCGCCAGCAGTTCTCTTACAGATACGCAGTATTTT. It is translated as CASSSLTDTQYF.

The chain is built from TRBV4-2 and TRBJ2-7, with TRBD2 identical over 8 bases. The germline CDR1 and CDR2 sequences are LGHNA and YNFKEQ. The CDR3 is 15 amino acids. Germline trimming cut 0 bases from V and 3 bases from J; bases unmatched to any gene: 4. CDR3 sequence: CASSQEASGSYEQYF. CDR3 DNA: TGTGCCAGCAGCCAAGAAGCCAGCGGGAGCTACGAGCAGTACTTC.

V usage is TRBV5-4 and J usage is TRBJ1-1, with D tentatively TRBD1 (6 bases). This CDR3 comprises 18 residues. V was cut by 0 bases and J by 1 base, with 19 bases left in between. Germline V gene data show CDR1 as SGHNT and CDR2 as YYREEE (reference sequence). Here the CDR3 DNA reads TGTGCCAGCAGCTTGGCCCAACAGGGAAGGTTTTGGAACACTGAAGCTTTCTTT. Protein: CASSLAQQGRFWNTEAFF.

This clone has only a few counts. V gene TRBV7-6 combines with J gene TRBJ1-1, with D unclear. Trimming cost V 4 bases and J 1 base, with 4 bases left between them. Germline CDR1 reads SGHVS; CDR2 reads FNYEAQ. The CDR3 has 12 amino acids. CDR3 nucleotide sequence: TGTGCCAGCAGCTCCCAGAACACTGAAGCTTTCTTT. Amino acid sequence: CASSSQNTEAFF. The entire variable domain, with the rest obtained from reference TRBV7-6 and TRBJ1-1, is as follows: GAGVSQSPRYKVTKRGQDVALRCDPISGHVSLYWYRQALGQGPEFLTYFNYEAQQDKSGLPNDRFSAERPEGSISTLTIQRTEQRDSAMYRCASSSQNTEAFFGQGTRLTVV.

Comment on this clone: The CDR3 end shows no conserved phenylalanine or tryptophan, and so a read error is likely. The gene calls are TRBV4-2 and TRBJ2-3; 11 bases are a match to TRBD2. The CDR3 runs to 15 residues. Germline CDR1 is LGHNA and CDR2 is YNFKEQ. V lost 4 bases, J lost 1 base, and 1 base stayed unmatched. CDR3 protein: CASSLAGGGTDTQYL. DNA of the CDR3: TGTGCCAGCAGCCTAGCGGGAGGGGGCACAGATACGCAGTATCTT.

The table lists this clone with a few counts. The J gene is TRBJ2-1, the V gene TRBV4-1; D may be TRBD2 (7 bases). Trimming removed 0 bases from V and 7 bases from J, with 22 bases in between. The V gene's germline CDR1 is MGHRA and CDR2 YSYEKL. The length of the CDR3 is 18 residues. The CDR3 nucleotides are TGCGCCAGCAGCCAAGAAGGGGGGGCCGGGAGGACGAGGAATGAGCAGTTCTTC. Translated, it gives CASSQEGGAGRTRNEQFF.

This clone was detected a few times. The chain couples TRBV13 to TRBJ1-1; D is ambiguous. The CDR3 consists of 13 residues. V lost 5 bases and J lost 8, with 15 bases in between. Germline CDR1 reads PRHDT; CDR2 reads FYEKMQ (reference sequence). DNA of the CDR3: TGTGCCAGCAGCCCCCTACCAGGCTACGAAGCTTTCTTT. This gives the protein CASSPLPGYEAFF. The full variable domain, in which reference TRBV13 and TRBJ1-1 provide the parts outside the CDR3, is AAGVIQSPRHLIKEKRETATLKCYPIPRHDTVYWYQQGPGQDPQFLISFYEKMQSDKGSIPDRFSAQQFSDYHSELNMSSLELGDSALYFCASSPLPGYEAFFGQGTRLTVV.

This clone was seen a single time. The chain employs TRBV6-6 and TRBJ1-1; the D gene is possibly TRBD1 (6 bases). Germline CDR1 reads MNHNY; CDR2 reads SVGAGI (reference sequence). This CDR3 has 15 residues. With 6 bases removed from V and 5 bases from J, the gap between germline ends came to 19 bases. The CDR3 here is CASSSLGGAGTEAFF. The CDR3 DNA is TGTGCCAGCAGCTCATTGGGGGGGGCAGGGACTGAAGCTTTCTTT.

This clone was detected only a few times. The chain is built from TRBV6-1 and TRBJ1-3, with D uncertain. Trimming removed 0 bases from V and 5 bases from J, with 5 bases in between. Germline CDR1 MNHNS, CDR2 SASEGT. The CDR3 is made up of 13 amino acids. CDR3 coding DNA: TGTGCCAGCAGTGAAGCTGGGCGAAACACCATATATTTT. Translation: CASSEAGRNTIYF.

V is TRBV2 and J is TRBJ2-2; TRBD1 matches at 8 bases. This CDR3 comprises 15 residues. J gave up 4 bases and V 6 bases, and 7 bases lay outside the gene matches. Looked up from germline, CDR1 is SNHLY and CDR2 is FYNNEI. The CDR3 reads CASRRTGTGTGELFF. CDR3 bases: TGTGCCAGCAGGAGGACAGGGACGGGCACCGGGGAGCTGTTTTTT.

The V and J genes are TRBV19 and TRBJ2-3; the D gene is possibly TRBD1 (6 bases). The CDR3 runs to 13 residues. V gave up 4 bases and J gave up 6 bases, with 11 bases separating them. Per germline, CDR1 LNHDA and CDR2 SQIVND (reference sequence). CDR3: CASSTTGTDTQYF. The CDR3 DNA reads TGTGCCAGTAGTACTACAGGGACCGATACGCAGTATTTT.

V is TRBV7-6 and J is TRBJ2-7; no clear D. The CDR3 runs 15 residues. Germline V lookup: CDR1 SGHVS, CDR2 FNYEAQ. V gave up 0 bases and J gave up 6 bases, with 15 bases separating them. DNA for the CDR3: TGTGCCAGCAGCTTAGCGTCTCGCGGCCCATTCGAGCAGTACTTC. This codes for CASSLASRGPFEQYF. The whole variable domain, remainder taken from reference TRBV7-6 and TRBJ2-7, is GAGVSQSPRYKVTKRGQDVALRCDPISGHVSLYWYRQALGQGPEFLTYFNYEAQQDKSGLPNDRFSAERPEGSISTLTIQRTEQRDSAMYRCASSLASRGPFEQYFGPGTRLTVT.

This chain uses TRBV7-8 with TRBJ2-3; D gene uncertain. Looked up from germline, CDR1 is SGHVS and CDR2 is FQNEAQ. V lost 3 bases and J lost 3, with 10 bases in between. The CDR3 contains 14 residues. The CDR3 protein is CASSFADSTDTQYF. The CDR3 DNA sequence: TGTGCCAGCAGCTTTGCTGACTCTACAGATACGCAGTATTTT.

In DNA form, the CDR3 reads TGTGCCAGCAGCCCCCTGGACAGGTCAGCTTTCTTT. Residues: CASSPLDRSAFF. The chain recombines TRBV7-9 with TRBJ1-1; TRBD1 agrees at 7 bases. Germline V gene lookup returns CDR1 SEHNR and CDR2 FQNEAQ (reference sequence). With V trimmed by 5 bases and J by 10 bases, 7 bases remained unmatched. The CDR3 length is 12 residues.

The chain employs TRBV11-2 and TRBJ1-2; no reliable D call. V was pared by 3 bases and J by 8 bases, with 4 bases between. Germline lookup yields CDR1 SGHAT and CDR2 FQNNGV. The CDR3 totals 10 residues. The CDR3 loop reads CASSFLGYTF. The CDR3 bases are TGTGCCAGCAGCTTCCTAGGCTACACCTTC.

The chain is built from TRBV29-1 and TRBJ1-3; 7 positions match TRBD1. This CDR3 region has 13 residues. CDR1 is SQVTM, CDR2 ANQGSEA, per germline. V shed 7 bases, J shed 2 bases, and the junction held 5 bases outside the gene matches. CDR3 loop: CSAEGAAGNTIYF. As DNA, the CDR3 is TGCAGCGCCGAGGGGGCCGCTGGAAACACCATATATTTT.

The chain joins TRBV14 to TRBJ1-2, with D tentatively TRBD1 (5 bases). In germline, CDR1 is SGHDN, CDR2 FVKESK. V lost 4 bases and J 2 bases, leaving 8 bases between the germline ends. The CDR3 totals 13 residues. This CDR3 is CASSRRVNYGYTF. The CDR3 nucleotides read TGTGCCAGCAGCCGCAGGGTGAACTATGGCTACACCTTC.

This rearrangement joins TRBV27 to TRBJ1-2; 7 bases match TRBD1. The CDR3 contains 14 residues. The germline V gene has CDR1 MNHEY and CDR2 SMNVEV (reference sequence). V gave up 5 bases and J gave up 2 bases; unmatched junction bases: 5. The CDR3 here is CASSRRGLNYGYTF. The DNA of the CDR3 is TGTGCCAGCAGTCGCAGGGGGTTAAACTATGGCTACACCTTC.

In its sample, this clone was seen once. J is TRBJ2-7 and V is TRBV11-3, with a possible D match to TRBD2 (6 bases). V was trimmed by 7 bases and J by 7 bases, leaving 11 bases between them. The CDR3 is 11 residues long. Germline-derived CDR1 and CDR2 are SGHNT and YENEEA. The CDR3 sequence: CASKEGREQYF. The CDR3 nucleotides are TGTGCCAGCAAGGAGGGCCGGGAGCAGTACTTC.

This clone has a handful of counts. This chain connects TRBV30 to TRBJ1-2; maybe TRBD1 (5 bases). CDR1 GTSNPN and CDR2 SVGIG come from the germline V gene (reference sequence). The CDR3 covers 15 residues. The ends were cut back, 3 bases at V and 8 bases at J, with 22 bases in the middle. The CDR3 loop is CAWSPDSIRLSGYTF. CDR3 coding DNA: TGTGCCTGGAGCCCTGACAGTATCCGATTGTCGGGCTACACCTTC.

CDR3 sequence (DNA): TGTGCCAGTAGTATAGACGCCCTCGGGTTTAGCACTGAAGCTTTCTTT. Translation: CASSIDALGFSTEAFF. The chain joins TRBV19 to TRBJ1-1, with D uncertain. Trimming stripped 0 bases from V and 4 bases from J, with 15 bases between. CDR3 size: 16 residues. Germline V gene data show CDR1 as LNHDA and CDR2 as SQIVND (reference sequence).

With respect to this clone: Other DNA sequences from this sample encode an identical CDR3 as well. The J gene is TRBJ1-2, the V gene TRBV6-6; D might be TRBD1 (6 bases). V lost 6 bases and J lost 7, with 9 bases in between. Germline CDR1 and CDR2: MNHNY and SVGAGI (reference sequence). This CDR3 has 11 residues. DNA for the CDR3: TGTGCCAGCAGACAGGGTCGTGGCTACACCTTC. Amino acids: CASRQGRGYTF.

This clone was counted a few times. J is TRBJ2-5 and V is TRBV7-2, with unresolved D. The DNA end lines up better with TRBJ2-7; the J call may be wrong. CDR3 length equals 13 residues. The germline V gene has CDR1 SGHTA and CDR2 FQGNSA. The chain's CDR3 is CASSSAQRYEQYF. The CDR3 nucleotides are TGTGCCAGCAGCTCCGCGCAGCGTTACGAGCAGTACTTC.

The CDR3 loop is CASSGPGVETQYF. The CDR3 nucleotides read TGTGCCAGCAGCGGACCGGGAGTCGAGACCCAGTACTTC. The chain is built from TRBV13 and TRBJ2-5, with a weak D call TRBD2 (6 bases). CDR1 is PRHDT, CDR2 FYEKMQ, per germline (reference sequence). With 5 bases removed from V and 5 bases from J, the gap between germline ends came to 12 bases. The CDR3 contains 13 residues.